The 8 T cell receptor beta chains below all came from one sample that was sequenced in a study of cytomegalovirus exposure and HLA in healthy donors. The PCR ran on 60 Vbeta and 13 Jbeta primers. TCRdb's table, derived via immunoSEQ multiplex PCR, lists solely in-frame clones and lacks some. The sample yields roughly 160,000 clones, about three quarters seen once. The sequenced sample consisted of PBMCs. These receptors were collected from a girl under 18 in good health and CMV-seronegative.

V usage is TRBV13 and J usage is TRBJ2-7, with D maybe TRBD1 (6 bases). Per germline, CDR1 PRHDT and CDR2 FYEKMQ (reference sequence). V dropped 3 bases and J dropped 2 bases, with 11 bases sitting between them. The CDR3 has 14 amino acids. CDR3 DNA sequence: TGTGCCAGCAGCTTGACAGGTTCTCCCTACGAGCAGTACTTC. Protein product: CASSLTGSPYEQYF.

J is TRBJ1-5 and V is TRBV7-6; 7 positions agree with TRBD1. Per the germline V gene, CDR1 is SGHVS and CDR2 is FNYEAQ. The junction had 8 bases not matched to a gene; V was cut back by 0 bases and J by 6 bases. The CDR3 sequence is 16 residues long. The CDR3 protein is CASSLAPGQSLQPQHF. The CDR3 nucleotides are TGTGCCAGCAGCTTAGCGCCGGGACAGAGCCTTCAGCCCCAGCATTTT.

The chain carries TRBV6-1 and TRBJ1-3, with D tentatively TRBD1 (6 bases). Trimming pared 1 base from V and 2 bases from J, leaving 12 bases between. The CDR3 spans 16 residues. CDR1 is MNHNS, CDR2 SASEGT, per germline. CDR3 residues: CASSEVFGTTGNTIYF. The CDR3 coding sequence is TGTGCCAGCAGTGAAGTCTTCGGGACAACTGGAAACACCATATATTTT.

This clone showed up just a few times. The chain couples TRBV2 to TRBJ2-7; D perhaps matches TRBD2 (5 bases). V lost 5 bases and J 2 bases, leaving 16 bases between the germline ends. CDR3 length: 15 residues. Germline-derived CDR1 and CDR2 are SNHLY and FYNNEI. This CDR3 is CASSRDASAAYEQYF. In DNA, the CDR3 is TGTGCCAGCAGTCGCGACGCGTCAGCGGCCTACGAGCAGTACTTC.

Note on this clone: The same CDR3 can be traced to other DNA sequences in this sample. The gene calls are TRBV5-1 and TRBJ1-3, with D possibly TRBD1 on 5 matching bases. The CDR3 runs 14 residues. Trimming pared 2 bases from V and 0 bases from J, leaving 6 bases between. CDR1 is SGHRS and CDR2 is YFSETQ in the germline V gene. This chain's CDR3 is CASSLDSSGNTIYF. CDR3 nucleotide sequence: TGCGCCAGCAGCTTAGACAGCTCTGGAAACACCATATATTTT.

This clone was observed a handful of times. This sequence joins TRBV7-9 and TRBJ2-2, with no clear D. Germline loops: CDR1 SEHNR, CDR2 FQNEAQ (reference sequence). V lost 11 bases to trimming and J lost 5 bases, with 6 bases between them. CDR3 length: 10 residues. CDR3 sequence reads: CAPATGELFF. DNA of the CDR3: TGTGCCCCAGCGACCGGGGAGCTGTTTTTT.

This clone came up a few times. The chain links TRBV6-5 to TRBJ2-2; 7 bases are shared with TRBD1. V lost 5 bases to trimming and J lost 4 bases; unmatched junction nucleotides: 7. The CDR3 extends over 15 amino acids. The germline CDR1 and CDR2 sequences are MNHEY and SVGAGI. CDR3 protein: CASSRDRVGTGELFF. Here the CDR3 DNA reads TGTGCCAGCAGTCGCGACAGGGTGGGCACCGGGGAGCTGTTTTTT.

The gene calls are TRBV25-1 and TRBJ1-6; no firm D call. This CDR3 comprises 16 residues. Germline V lookup: CDR1 MGHDK, CDR2 SYGVNS. V shed 6 bases and J shed 6 bases, with 18 bases lying between them. The CDR3 reads CASRAPRSSGNSPLHF. The CDR3, as DNA: TGTGCCAGCAGAGCCCCCCGTAGTTCGGGTAATTCACCCCTCCACTTT.